This T cell receptor (beta chain) is drawn from a study of beta chain features in type 1 diabetes. Turning to the study itself: Age, gender, cell numbers and subset yield matched between patients and controls.

Averaging approximately 120 mL, one heparinised blood draw was given by each donor. CD45RO/CCR7/CD25/CD127/CD95/CD27 sorting isolated CD4+ naive, central memory, regulatory and stem cell-like memory cells. Notes on the study in general: Unsettled here was the matter of whether HLA type influences TCRB rearrangement.

The sequenced template was cDNA made from the entire isolated RNA. Assay used: immunoSEQ multiplex PCR; TCRdb lists only in-frame clones, some missing. The repertoire holds 900,000 or so clones, with under 20% as singletons. Germline trimming cut 3 bases from V and 8 bases from J; bases unmatched to any gene: 6. This CDR3 spans 15 amino acids. Germline V CDR1 and CDR2: SGHTA, FQGNSA. Concerning this clone itself: The target antigen is unknown.

Source material: naive CD4+ T cells from blood. The rearrangement joins TRBV7-2 to TRBJ2-1, with TRBD2 matching over 11 bases. This receptor was identified in a woman under 30 in good health. CDR3 nucleotide sequence: TGTGCCAGCAGCTTGGGACTAGCGGATCTGGATGAGCAGTTCTTC. Encoded protein: CASSLGLADLDEQFF.